This T cell receptor beta chain was profiled in a study of OX40 agonist ivuxolimab in advanced cancers. Study observations and caveats: Both blood CD4+ and CD8+ T cells showed clonal growth by week 6 at 0.1 to 3.0 mg/kg.

The method was immunoSEQ multiplex PCR; TCRdb's version includes in-frame clones alone and lacks a portion of them. The table lists about 88,000 clones, around 85% of them singletons. A remark on this clone: The target antigen is unknown.

The CDR3 has 21 amino acids. Germline assignment: CDR1 MDHEN and CDR2 SYDVKM. With 6 bases clipped from V and 5 bases from J, the junction kept 27 bases outside the gene matches. The sequence derives from an adult with an advanced solid tumor such as melanoma, head and neck, liver or kidney cancer. This specimen consisted of CD4+ or CD8+ T cells sorted from blood, obtained in a trial of the OX40 agonist ivuxolimab. The chain is built from TRBV28 and TRBJ2-3; the match to TRBD2 covers 9 bases. CDR3 protein: CASSHLTPGAGGPIVVDTQYF. The CDR3 DNA sequence: TGTGCCAGCAGCCATCTCACCCCCGGGGCGGGAGGGCCGATTGTAGTAGATACGCAGTATTTT.